This entry describes one T cell receptor (beta chain). The sample originates from a study of blood T cell repertoires in COVID-19. Study in general: PBMCs, B-cell-depleted T cells, or T cells provided the cDNA or gDNA that made up the material.

There are 15 residues in the CDR3. Trimming cost V 4 bases and J 0 bases, with 10 bases left between them. The germline gives CDR1 SGHNT, CDR2 YYREEE (reference sequence). Repertoires were generated with immunoSEQ multiplex PCR, while TCRdb's copy carries only in-frame clones and drops some. The sample shows about 250,000 clones, around nine tenths of them seen only once. J is TRBJ2-2 and V is TRBV5-4; a possible D gene is TRBD1 (6 bases). The sequencing sample was made of peripheral blood. This TCR came from a woman aged 60-70 years who had recovered from COVID-19. The chain's CDR3 is CASSRDISNTGELFF. DNA of the CDR3: TGTGCCAGCAGCAGGGACATCTCGAACACCGGGGAGCTGTTTTTT.